The source of this T cell receptor (beta chain) is a study of a mutant IDH1 vaccine in newly diagnosed glioma. Study conclusions and caveats: Vaccine-induced immune responses were detected in 93.3% of patients. Pseudoprogression appeared unlinked to shifts in leading peripheral T cell clonotypes.

The V gene end was trimmed by 6 bases and the J gene end by 7 bases; junction bases not matched to a gene: 10. The germline gives CDR1 SQVTM, CDR2 ANQGSEA. The CDR3 consists of 13 residues. About this clone: As yet, its antigen is unknown.

Stated time point: week 47, end of study. Every single dose of the vaccine, 300 ug of mutant IDH1 20-mer peptide, came with topical imiquimod. All eight of the vaccinations patients received fell in weeks 1, 3, 5, 7, 11, 15, 19 and 23. In every donor, the tumor was a new WHO grade 3 or 4 IDH1-mutant, ATRX-lost astrocytoma. Sequencing used immunoSEQ multiplex PCR; TCRdb keeps in-frame clones, though not all of them. The sample contains tens of thousands of clones, 65% of which appear only once. The sequences come from peripheral blood mononuclear cells (PBMCs), collected from a glioma patient whose treatment included an IDH1 peptide vaccine. The rearrangement links TRBV29-1 to TRBJ1-2; the match to TRBD1 covers 8 bases. This sequence originates from a man between 35 and 55 years old with glioma. Some clones in this sample may be carry-over from other donors' samples. The DNA of the CDR3 is TGCAGCGTCCAACGACAGGGGTTGGCTGGCTACACCTTC. Translating gives CSVQRQGLAGYTF.